The entry that follows covers one T cell receptor (beta chain) sequence. The sample belongs to a study of glioma-infiltrating T cells after dendritic cell vaccination. The primer mix had 60 V beta and 13 J beta primers. Here immunoSEQ multiplex PCR was the method, and the copy in TCRdb shows in-frame clones only, minus some. The data show about 94,000 clones, with approximately 80% seen just once and about 5% held by the top ten. CDR1 and CDR2 (germline): MNHNS, SASEGT. CDR3 length: 13 residues. The V gene lost 6 bases and the J gene lost 4 bases, with 10 bases spanning the gap. Documented time point: after dendritic cell vaccination, including at tumor progression/relapse. Selection required adequate fresh-frozen tumor tissue plus more than two years' survival data.

This clonotype originated in a human donor with glioblastoma. The chain joins TRBV6-1 to TRBJ2-1; no definite D call. The starting material was blood, obtained after dendritic cell vaccination. CDR3 loop: CASRFLPYNEQFF. The CDR3 nucleotides are TGTGCCAGCAGGTTCCTACCATACAATGAGCAGTTCTTC.